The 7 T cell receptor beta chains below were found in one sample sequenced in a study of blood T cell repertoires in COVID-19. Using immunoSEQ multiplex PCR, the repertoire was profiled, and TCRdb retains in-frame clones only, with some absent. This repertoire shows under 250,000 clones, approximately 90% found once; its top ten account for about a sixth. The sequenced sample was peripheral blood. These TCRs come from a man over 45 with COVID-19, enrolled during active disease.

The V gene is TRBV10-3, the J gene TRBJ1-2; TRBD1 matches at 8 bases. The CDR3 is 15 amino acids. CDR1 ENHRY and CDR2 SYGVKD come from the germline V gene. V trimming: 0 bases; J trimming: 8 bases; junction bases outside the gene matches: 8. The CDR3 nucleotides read TGTGCCATCAGTGAGTCGCCCGACAGGGGAAACGGCTACACCTTC. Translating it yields CAISESPDRGNGYTF.

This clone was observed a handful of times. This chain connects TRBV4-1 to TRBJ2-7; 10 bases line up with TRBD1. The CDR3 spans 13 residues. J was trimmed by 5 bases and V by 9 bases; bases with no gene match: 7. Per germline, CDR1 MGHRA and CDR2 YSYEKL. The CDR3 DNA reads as TGCGCCAGGACGGAGGACAGGGGGAACGAGCAGTACTTC. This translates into CARTEDRGNEQYF.

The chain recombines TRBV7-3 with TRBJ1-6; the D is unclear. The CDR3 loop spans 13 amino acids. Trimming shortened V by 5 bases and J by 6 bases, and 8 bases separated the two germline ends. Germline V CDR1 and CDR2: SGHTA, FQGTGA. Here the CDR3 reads CASSQGLNSPLHF. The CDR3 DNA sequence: TGTGCCAGCAGCCAAGGACTTAATTCACCCCTCCACTTT.

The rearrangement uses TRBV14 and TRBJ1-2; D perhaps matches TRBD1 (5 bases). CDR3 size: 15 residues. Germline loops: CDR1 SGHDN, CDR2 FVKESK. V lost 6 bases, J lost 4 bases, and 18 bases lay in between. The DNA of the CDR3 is TGTGCCAGCAGGTCTACGTCAGGGTCTACCTATGGCTACACCTTC. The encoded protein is CASRSTSGSTYGYTF.

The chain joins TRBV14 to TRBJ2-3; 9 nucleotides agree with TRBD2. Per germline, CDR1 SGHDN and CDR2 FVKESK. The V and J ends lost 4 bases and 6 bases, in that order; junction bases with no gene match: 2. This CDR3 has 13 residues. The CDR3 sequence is CASSLGLADTQYF. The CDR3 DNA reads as TGTGCCAGCAGCCTTGGACTAGCGGATACGCAGTATTTT. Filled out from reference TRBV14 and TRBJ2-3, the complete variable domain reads EAGVTQFPSHSVIEKGQTVTLRCDPISGHDNLYWYRRVMGKEIKFLLHFVKESKQDESGMPNNRFLAERTGGTYSTLKVQPAELEDSGVYFCASSLGLADTQYFGPGTRLTVL.

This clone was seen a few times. The CDR3 DNA sequence: TGCAGTGCAACACGGGCCGGGGAGCTGTTTTTT. As protein: CSATRAGELFF. The gene calls are TRBV20-1 and TRBJ2-2; no firm D call. Trimming shortened V by 6 bases and J by 6 bases, and 8 bases separated the two germline ends. Germline V gives CDR1 DFQATT, CDR2 SNEGSKA (reference sequence). The CDR3 consists of 11 residues.

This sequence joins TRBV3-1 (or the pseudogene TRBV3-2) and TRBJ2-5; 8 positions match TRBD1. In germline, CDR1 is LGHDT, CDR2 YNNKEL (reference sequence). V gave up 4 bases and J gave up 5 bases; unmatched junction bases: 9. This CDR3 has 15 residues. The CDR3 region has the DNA TGTGCCAGCAGCCCCGAGACAGGGGCACTGGAGACCCAGTACTTC. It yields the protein CASSPETGALETQYF.